This TCR beta chain was documented in a study of molecular identifiers for immune sequencing clone quantification. The table lists this clonotype with a few counts. TCRdb redid the calling of the PCR reads with MiXCR, one entry per CDR3 protein. This sample has about half a million distinct CDR3 sequences, with roughly 23% found just once. This sequence originates from a human donor in good health. Some libraries in this study had Jurkat cell RNA spiked in. The sample was naive CD8+ T cells from blood, with Jurkat cell RNA spiked in. The subset here: FACS-sorted CD8+CD4-CCR7+CD45RA+ naive T cells.

The CDR3 DNA reads TGTGCCAGCAGTTTACAGGGTTTCCCCTACAATGAGCAGTTCTTC. Its protein is CASSLQGFPYNEQFF. The chain combines TRBV12-3 or TRBV12-4 with TRBJ2-1; D might be TRBD1 (5 bases). The CDR3 sequence is 15 residues long. The ends were cut back, 2 bases at V and 2 bases at J, with 10 bases in the middle.